The 8 T cell receptor beta chains presented below share a single source sample, sequenced in a study of shared clonotypes between healthy human individuals. Sequencing was performed with immunoSEQ multiplex PCR; in TCRdb, only in-frame clones are kept and a portion is missing. The profile covers roughly 2.1 million clones, with about 92% appearing a single time and 1.5% to 2% taken by the ten largest. As defined, naive CD8 cells were CD45RO-negative and positively selected for CCR7, with terminally differentiated effector memory CD45RA+ cells excluded. Sequencing was carried out using naive CD8+ T cells from PBMCs. The receptors stem from a young man in good health. Some clones in this sample may be carry-over from other donors' samples.

The chain recombines TRBV9 with TRBJ2-2; D unresolved. Germline assignment: CDR1 SGDLS and CDR2 YYNGEE. This CDR3 spans 16 amino acids. The V end was cut by 4 bases, the J end by 5 bases, with 18 bases between. Here the CDR3 reads CASSPLALTRTGELFF. The CDR3 DNA follows: TGTGCCAGCAGCCCCTTGGCCTTAACGAGGACCGGGGAGCTGTTTTTT.

This clone was seen once. This CDR3 is also generated by other DNA sequences in the sample. The chain links TRBV27 to TRBJ2-1; no definite D call. This CDR3 is built from 11 residues. The V and J ends lost 3 bases and 7 bases respectively, with 4 bases between them. Germline V lookup: CDR1 MNHEY, CDR2 SMNVEV (reference sequence). This CDR3 reads CASSFGNEQFF. CDR3 coding DNA: TGTGCCAGCAGTTTCGGAAATGAGCAGTTCTTC.

The gene calls are TRBV7-9 and TRBJ2-7, with 7 bases lining up with TRBD2. Germline trimming cut 5 bases from V and 3 bases from J; bases unmatched to any gene: 13. Germline-derived CDR1 and CDR2 are SEHNR and FQNEAQ (reference sequence). This CDR3 spans 16 amino acids. The chain's CDR3 is CASSPNPAGWGYEQYF. The CDR3 DNA sequence: TGTGCCAGCAGCCCGAATCCAGCGGGATGGGGCTACGAGCAGTACTTC.

This clone was counted once. The chain employs TRBV27 and TRBJ2-2; D is perhaps TRBD1 or TRBD2 (6 bases each). Germline V CDR1 and CDR2: MNHEY, SMNVEV (reference sequence). V was shortened by 3 bases and J by 5 bases, with 13 bases between the two germline ends. This CDR3 region has 15 residues. CDR3 loop: CASSLLGGGTGELFF. The CDR3, as DNA: TGTGCCAGCAGTTTGTTGGGGGGCGGGACCGGGGAGCTGTTTTTT.

This chain connects TRBV5-1 to TRBJ2-4; no definite D call. V lost 6 bases, J lost 0 bases, and 13 bases lay in between. The germline V gene encodes CDR1 SGHRS and CDR2 YFSETQ. This CDR3 has 15 residues. The CDR3 DNA reads TGCGCCAGCAATTTGGTGGCCCAAGCCAAAAACATTCAGTACTTC. Translating it yields CASNLVAQAKNIQYF. The full variable domain, rest sourced from reference TRBV5-1 and TRBJ2-4, is KAGVTQTPRYLIKTRGQQVTLSCSPISGHRSVSWYQQTPGQGLQFLFEYFSETQRNKGNFPGRFSGRQFSNSRSEMNVSTLELGDSALYLCASNLVAQAKNIQYFGAGTRLSVL.

The chain uses TRBV14 and TRBJ1-1; D unclear. Germline CDR1 SGHDN, CDR2 FVKESK. Deletions cut 1 base from V and 6 bases from J, with 18 bases between. The CDR3 extends over 16 amino acids. The CDR3 DNA reads as TGTGCCAGCAGCCAAGGTTTTAATAGGGTTTCCGCTGAAGCTTTCTTT. Translating gives CASSQGFNRVSAEAFF.

This clone has just one count. V is TRBV7-8 and J is TRBJ2-5, with TRBD2 matching over 13 bases. The V and J ends lost 5 bases and 2 bases, in that order; junction bases with no gene match: 5. CDR3 length: 16 amino acids. CDR1 SGHVS and CDR2 FQNEAQ come from the germline V gene. CDR3 loop: CASSPTSGRGQETQYF. CDR3 sequence (DNA): TGTGCCAGCAGCCCTACTAGCGGGAGGGGGCAAGAGACCCAGTACTTC.

The J gene is TRBJ1-6, the V gene TRBV27, with D maybe TRBD1 (5 bases). The CDR3 totals 15 residues. The germline CDR1 and CDR2 sequences are MNHEY and SMNVEV (reference sequence). V shed 1 base and J shed 7 bases, with 11 bases lying between them. The CDR3 DNA reads TGTGCCAGCAGTTTATGGTTGGGGGTGAATTCACCCCTCCACTTT. Residues: CASSLWLGVNSPLHF.